This record concerns one T cell receptor (beta chain) sequence. These data are taken from a study of shared clonotypes between healthy human individuals. For the study at large: The cohort had two women and a few men, ages 18 to 49.

Produced via immunoSEQ multiplex PCR; TCRdb's table is partial and in-frame only. Of 2,500,000 or so clones detected, around 90% appear once; the ten largest clones hold over 0.12%. Trimming shortened V by 5 bases and J by 5 bases, and 20 bases separated the two germline ends. The CDR3 runs to 16 residues. CDR1 and CDR2 from the germline V gene are SGHTA and FQGNSA. The origin of this receptor is a man aged 18-30 years in good health. The V gene is TRBV7-2, the J gene TRBJ2-3, with D possibly TRBD2 on 6 matching bases. The source material was naive CD4+ T cells sorted from blood. Stated subset: CD45RA+ positively selected. The CDR3 reads CASSGMLALGRDTQYF. The CDR3 bases are TGTGCCAGCAGCGGAATGCTAGCGCTGGGGAGAGATACGCAGTATTTT.